This TCR beta chain came from a study of blood T cells in healthy people across ages. Study outcomes and limitations: There was a strong correlation between TCR beta diversity and naive T cell percentage. Relative to aged donors, long-lived donors carried more naive CD4+ cells and displayed higher diversity.

The use of a sample-barcoded 5' primer and a J-beta primer mix characterized a second PCR of roughly 6 to 11 cycles. Each CDR3 protein gets one entry after TCRdb re-called the 5' RACE reads with MiXCR. The table has fewer than 900,000 distinct CDR3 sequences, roughly 34% seen once. Trimming cost V 4 bases and J 7 bases; bases outside gene matches: 16. The CDR3 is 17 amino acids. Each individual donor underwent a draw of approximately 10 milliliters of peripheral blood. As for this clonotype: Its antigen remains unidentified.

The rearrangement links TRBV12-3 or TRBV12-4 to TRBJ1-5; 7 bases line up with TRBD1. The source is a man between 18 and 29 years old in good health. The material sequenced was blood. CDR3 in DNA: TGTGCCAGCAGTTCAAGCCTCAGACAGGGAGGCGGGCAGCCCCAGCATTTT. This codes for CASSSSLRQGGGQPQHF.